This TCR beta chain was retrieved from a study of regulatory T cells in long-lasting Graves disease. Building of the TCR beta libraries involved iRepertoire HTBI primers and Arm-PCR of CDR3 regions. Authors' data handling: Analysis of the samples identified 50 to 70 TRBV and roughly 13 TRBJ segments. From the multiplex PCR reads, TCRdb called clonotypes with MiXCR, one entry per CDR3 protein. In this record, the V and J calls reflect TCRdb's handling and not the investigators' own analysis. The sample carries hundreds of thousands of distinct CDR3 sequences, less than 25% recorded once. As for time point: persistent/refractory GD, antithyroid drugs over 5 years with positive TRAb. From RNA extracted from PBMCs, the TCR library was made. Blood from the periphery, approximately 8.6 milliliters in all, was drawn into EDTA tubes. The source was peripheral blood mononuclear cells (PBMCs), collected when the disease was refractory, from a patient treated with antithyroid drugs. The origin of this receptor is a female donor with Graves disease.

The CDR3 protein is CSAGIGYYNSPLHF. CDR3 DNA sequence: TGCAGTGCAGGAATAGGGTACTATAATTCACCCCTCCACTTT. This chain joins TRBV20-1 and TRBJ1-6; unclear D gene. The germline V gene encodes CDR1 DFQATT and CDR2 SNEGSKA (reference sequence). The CDR3 sequence is 14 residues long. V lost 6 bases and J 3 bases, leaving 12 bases between the germline ends.